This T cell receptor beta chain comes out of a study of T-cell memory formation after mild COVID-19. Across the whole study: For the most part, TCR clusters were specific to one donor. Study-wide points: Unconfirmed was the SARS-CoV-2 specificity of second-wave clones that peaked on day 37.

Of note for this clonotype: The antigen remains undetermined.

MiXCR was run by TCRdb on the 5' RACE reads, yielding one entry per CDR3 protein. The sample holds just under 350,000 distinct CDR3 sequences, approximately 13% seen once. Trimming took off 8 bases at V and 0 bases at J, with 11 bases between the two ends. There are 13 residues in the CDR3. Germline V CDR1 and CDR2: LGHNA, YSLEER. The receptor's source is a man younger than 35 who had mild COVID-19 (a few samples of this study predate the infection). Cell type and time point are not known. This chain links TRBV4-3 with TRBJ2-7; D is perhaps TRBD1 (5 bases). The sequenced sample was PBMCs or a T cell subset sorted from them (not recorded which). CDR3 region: CASQGASSYEQYV. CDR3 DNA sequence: TGCGCCAGCCAAGGGGCCAGCTCCTACGAGCAGTACGTC.